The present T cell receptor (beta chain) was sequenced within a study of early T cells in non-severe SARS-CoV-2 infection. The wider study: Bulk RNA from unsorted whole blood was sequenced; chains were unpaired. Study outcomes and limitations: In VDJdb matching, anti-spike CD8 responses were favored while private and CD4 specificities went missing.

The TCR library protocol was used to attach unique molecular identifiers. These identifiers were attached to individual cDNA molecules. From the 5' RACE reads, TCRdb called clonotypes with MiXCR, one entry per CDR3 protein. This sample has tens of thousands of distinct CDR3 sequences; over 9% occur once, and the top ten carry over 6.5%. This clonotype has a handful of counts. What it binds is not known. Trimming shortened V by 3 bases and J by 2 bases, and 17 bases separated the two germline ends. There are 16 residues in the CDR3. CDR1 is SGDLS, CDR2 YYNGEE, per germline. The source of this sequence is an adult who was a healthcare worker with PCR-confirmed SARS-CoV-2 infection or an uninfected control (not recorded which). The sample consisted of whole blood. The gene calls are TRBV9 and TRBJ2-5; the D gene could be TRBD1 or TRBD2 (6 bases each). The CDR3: CASSEGDTAGQETQYF. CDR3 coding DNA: TGTGCCAGCAGCGAGGGGGATACCGCGGGACAAGAGACCCAGTACTTC.